Following are 6 T cell receptor beta chains from one sample sequenced in a study of T-cell reconstitution after alpha-beta-depleted transplantation in children. Unique molecular identifiers featured in how the TCRbeta library was prepared. TCRdb re-called the PCR reads with MiXCR, one entry per CDR3 protein. Of approximately 400,000 distinct CDR3 sequences in the sample, under 13% were seen once. The sample was PBMCs from the stem cell graft donor, taken from the stem cell graft. The receptors come from a human donor who donated a stem cell graft to a child with acute myeloid leukemia.

In this sample, this clonotype turned up many times. This chain connects TRBV10-3 to TRBJ2-5, with a weak D call TRBD1 (6 bases). The CDR3 contains 13 residues. V was trimmed by 6 bases and J by 0 bases, leaving 8 bases between them. In germline, CDR1 is ENHRY, CDR2 SYGVKD. The CDR3 nucleotides read TGTGCCATCAGGGGACATGACCAAGAGACCCAGTACTTC. Its translation: CAIRGHDQETQYF.

The chain recombines TRBV12-3 or TRBV12-4 with TRBJ1-5; D remains ambiguous. Trimming shortened V by 6 bases and J by 6 bases, and 18 bases separated the two germline ends. The CDR3 is 15 amino acids. CDR3 sequence (DNA): TGTGCCAGCAGCGCGTACGGAGCTGGTAGTCAGCCCCAGCATTTT. Translating gives CASSAYGAGSQPQHF.

This clonotype appeared a few times. This rearrangement joins TRBV5-6 to TRBJ2-1; the match to TRBD2 covers 12 bases. The CDR3 consists of 16 residues. V was pared by 4 bases and J by 9 bases, with 11 bases of the junction left unmatched. CDR1 and CDR2 (germline): SGHDT, YYEEEE. As DNA, the CDR3 is TGTGCCAGCAGCCTCAGACCTAGCGGGAGGGCCTCTGAGCAGTTCTTC. Translated, it gives CASSLRPSGRASEQFF.

This clonotype was seen only a few times. CDR3 DNA sequence: TGTGCCAGCAGCATGAAGGGTTTTAGGGGGGGGTCGATCTACGAGCAGTACGTC. Protein product: CASSMKGFRGGSIYEQYV. The V call is TRBV27, the J call TRBJ2-7, with D possibly matching TRBD2 (7 bases). Germline CDR1 and CDR2: MNHEY and SMNVEV (reference sequence). The CDR3 sequence is 18 residues long. The V gene lost 6 bases and the J gene lost 3 bases, with 27 bases spanning the gap.

V and J are TRBV6-5 and TRBJ1-2; 9 nucleotides agree with TRBD1. The V gene's germline CDR1 is MNHEY and CDR2 SVGAGI. The CDR3 covers 17 residues. Trimming took 0 bases from V and 0 from J; bases not matched to a gene: 5. In DNA form, the CDR3 reads TGTGCCAGCAGTTACTCGGGACAGGGAGTCGCTAACTATGGCTACACCTTC. Translated, it gives CASSYSGQGVANYGYTF.

There are many counts of this clonotype. The chain links TRBV5-6 to TRBJ1-1; D ambiguous. V was clipped by 2 bases and J by 6 bases, with 8 bases between them. The germline gives CDR1 SGHDT, CDR2 YYEEEE. CDR3 size: 12 residues. This chain's CDR3 is CASSFSRAEAFF. CDR3 in DNA: TGTGCCAGCAGCTTCTCTCGGGCTGAAGCTTTCTTT.